This T cell receptor beta chain was recorded in a study of T-cell reconstitution after alpha-beta-depleted transplantation in children. It was with unique molecular identifiers that the TCRbeta library was prepared. TCRdb re-derived calls from the PCR reads in MiXCR, one entry per CDR3 protein. This sample carries about 540,000 distinct CDR3 sequences, approximately 20% of them seen once, and the ten largest clones take 2.5% to 3.5%. The CDR3 sequence is 13 residues long. From germline, CDR1 is SGHRS and CDR2 YFSETQ. With 4 bases removed from V and 8 bases from J, the gap between germline ends came to 15 bases.

The chain carries TRBV5-1 and TRBJ1-2; D is ambiguous. Sequencing was performed on PBMCs from the stem cell graft donor, taken from the stem cell graft. The clonotype was recovered from a human donor who donated a stem cell graft to a child with acute lymphoblastic leukemia. CDR3 sequence (DNA): TGCGCCAGCAGCCCGGACGGTCTTCGGGGCTACACCTTC. The encoded protein is CASSPDGLRGYTF.